Following are 18 T cell receptor beta chains from one sample sequenced in a study of T cell repertoires in cytomegalovirus infection (dated by TCRdb to between 2018 and 2021). Sequencing was performed on an Illumina HiSeq 1500. TCRdb trimmed public reads at Q25 via fastp, called clones via MiXCR and kept in-frame beta chains. Each entry is one CDR3 protein sequence, shown with its most common DNA and genes. The sample table lists around 900,000 distinct CDR3 sequences, about a third of them with a count of one. Of the sample, around an eighth is held by the ten largest clones. The treatment or condition label of this sample denotes: in vitro stimulation with specific CMV peptide epitopes to enrich CMV-specific T cells. No antigen has been assigned to these receptors. The material was cultured CD8+ T cells from PBMCs, obtained from culture after CMV antigen stimulation. Receptor source: a human donor in good health (CMV status not recorded). Some clones in this sample may be carry-over from other donors' samples.

CDR3 in DNA: TGTGCCAGCAGTTTCCCCTCGGCGTTACCCCTTATAGATGAGCAGTTCTTC. Translation: CASSFPSALPLIDEQFF. V gene TRBV27 combines with J gene TRBJ2-1; D uncertain. With 3 bases removed from V and 8 bases from J, the gap between germline ends came to 23 bases. The CDR3 consists of 17 residues. Germline CDR1 MNHEY, CDR2 SMNVEV (reference sequence).

This clonotype was counted between two and nine times. The chain joins TRBV27 to TRBJ2-3; 10 bases align to TRBD2. The CDR3 has 22 residues. V trimming: 5 bases; J trimming: 0 bases; junction bases outside the gene matches: 23. CDR1 MNHEY and CDR2 SMNVEV come from the germline V gene (reference sequence). CDR3 DNA sequence: TGTGCCAGCAGTGAGCGCCCCCTTGGCCTAGCGGGGGCCACGACTAGCACAGATACGCAGTATTTT. Protein sequence: CASSERPLGLAGATTSTDTQYF.

This clonotype has only a few counts. V is TRBV6-2 or TRBV6-3 and J is TRBJ1-5, with a possible D match to TRBD1 (5 bases). The CDR3 has 12 amino acids. V was trimmed by 4 bases and J by 11 bases, leaving 12 bases between them. The germline gives CDR1 MNHEY, CDR2 SVGEGT. The CDR3 coding sequence is TGTGCCAGCAGTTCCCGGGGGATGGCCCAGCATTTT. It is translated as CASSSRGMAQHF.

V gene TRBV7-9 combines with J gene TRBJ2-1; 9 bases map to TRBD1. The CDR3 runs 15 residues. Germline CDR1 and CDR2: SEHNR and FQNEAQ (reference sequence). J gave up 7 bases and V 3 bases, and 7 bases lay outside the gene matches. This chain's CDR3 is CASSFETGGINEQFF. The DNA of the CDR3 is TGTGCCAGCAGCTTCGAGACAGGGGGGATTAATGAGCAGTTCTTC. Combining the CDR3 with reference TRBV7-9 and TRBJ2-1 gives the whole variable domain DTGVSQNPRHKITKRGQNVTFRCDPISEHNRLYWYRQTLGQGPEFLTYFQNEAQLEKSRLLSDRFSAERPKGSFSTLEIQRTEQGDSAMYLCASSFETGGINEQFFGPGTRLTVL.

This clonotype was picked up a small number of times. The genes are TRBV7-9 and TRBJ2-1; 8 nucleotides agree with TRBD1. CDR1 is SEHNR, CDR2 FQNEAQ, per germline (reference sequence). The CDR3 sequence is 14 residues long. V shed 5 bases and J 8 bases; nucleotides not matched to a gene: 8. The CDR3 protein is CASSAKDRVDEQFF. CDR3 nucleotide sequence: TGTGCCAGCAGCGCCAAGGACAGGGTCGATGAGCAGTTCTTC. The full variable domain, in which reference TRBV7-9 and TRBJ2-1 provide the parts outside the CDR3, is DTGVSQNPRHKITKRGQNVTFRCDPISEHNRLYWYRQTLGQGPEFLTYFQNEAQLEKSRLLSDRFSAERPKGSFSTLEIQRTEQGDSAMYLCASSAKDRVDEQFFGPGTRLTVL.

The V gene is TRBV20-1, the J gene TRBJ2-7; TRBD1 matches 7 bases. CDR1 is DFQATT, CDR2 SNEGSKA, per germline (reference sequence). The CDR3 covers 14 residues. The J segment lost 2 bases and the V segment lost 5 bases, leaving 9 bases of the junction unmatched. CDR3 residues: CSAHGTDNTYEQYF. The CDR3, as DNA: TGCAGTGCTCATGGGACAGATAATACCTACGAGCAGTACTTC.

For this clonotype: One end of the junction is discordant with germline, which a read error may explain. V gene TRBV5-5 combines with J gene TRBJ1-1, with 8 bases that match TRBD1. The CDR3 is made up of 15 amino acids. Germline CDR1 is SGHKS and CDR2 is YYEKEE (reference sequence). The CDR3 DNA reads TGTGCCAACAGCTCCAGGGGGCTCTCTGGGACTGAAGCTTTCTTT. Protein sequence: CANSSRGLSGTEAFF.

This clonotype was picked up many times. This chain connects TRBV7-9 to TRBJ2-1; the D call may be TRBD1 or TRBD2 (6 bases each). The CDR3 contains 16 residues. With 4 bases removed from V and 9 bases from J, the gap between germline ends came to 22 bases. Germline values: CDR1 SEHNR, CDR2 FQNEAQ (reference sequence). The CDR3 loop is CASSSSSGGPLGEQFF. The CDR3 bases are TGTGCCAGCAGCTCCTCTTCCGGGGGCCCACTTGGTGAGCAGTTCTTC.

This clonotype has a count of ten or more. The chain links TRBV7-2 to TRBJ2-1; possible D gene TRBD1, 6 bases. The CDR3 is 16 residues long. With 5 bases removed from V and 2 bases from J, the gap between germline ends came to 16 bases. Germline lookup yields CDR1 SGHTA and CDR2 FQGNSA. The chain's CDR3 is CASSLQGSYTYNEQFF. The CDR3 region has the DNA TGTGCCAGCAGCCTACAGGGCAGCTACACCTACAATGAGCAGTTCTTC.

This clonotype was recorded many times. This chain joins TRBV7-3 and TRBJ2-1; 8 bases agree with TRBD1. Trimming cost V 5 bases and J 7 bases; bases outside gene matches: 10. From germline, CDR1 is SGHTA and CDR2 FQGTGA. This CDR3 has 15 residues. The CDR3, as DNA: TGTGCCAGCAGCCCCTCGGACAGGGTGTCAAATGAGCAGTTCTTC. Translation gives CASSPSDRVSNEQFF.

This chain connects TRBV11-1 to TRBJ1-4; 8 positions match TRBD1. The V and J ends lost 5 bases and 5 bases, in that order; junction bases with no gene match: 10. Germline values: CDR1 SGHAT, CDR2 FQDESV (reference sequence). CDR3 size: 16 residues. The CDR3 spells CASSPSPDRVNEKLFF. Here the CDR3 DNA reads TGTGCCAGCAGCCCATCTCCGGACAGGGTAAATGAAAAACTGTTTTTT.

Only a few counts were recorded for this clonotype. The chain uses TRBV19 and TRBJ2-3; D is perhaps TRBD2 (5 bases). The ends were cut back, 3 bases at V and 2 bases at J, with 9 bases in the middle. Germline V CDR1 and CDR2: LNHDA, SQIVND (reference sequence). The CDR3 contains 14 residues. CDR3 sequence: CASSIADYTDTQYF. CDR3 DNA: TGTGCCAGTAGTATCGCCGACTACACAGATACGCAGTATTTT.

In this sample, this clonotype turned up a few times. J is TRBJ2-1 and V is TRBV4-1; D gene uncertain. There are 16 residues in the CDR3. V shed 0 bases and J shed 4 bases, with 13 bases lying between them. Germline CDR1 MGHRA, CDR2 YSYEKL. The CDR3 sequence is CASSQEGSAIYNEQFF. CDR3 DNA: TGCGCCAGCAGCCAAGAGGGGTCAGCTATTTACAATGAGCAGTTCTTC.

The V and J genes are TRBV19 and TRBJ2-7, with 8 bases that match TRBD1. The CDR3 covers 14 residues. With V trimmed by 4 bases and J by 4 bases, 6 bases remained unmatched. Germline V lookup: CDR1 LNHDA, CDR2 SQIVND (reference sequence). Here the CDR3 DNA reads TGTGCCAGTAGTAATCCAGGGGGCGGGTACGAGCAGTACTTC. It encodes CASSNPGGGYEQYF.

This clonotype has just a few counts. This rearrangement joins TRBV28 to TRBJ2-5; TRBD2 matches at 8 bases. The V gene's germline CDR1 is MDHEN and CDR2 SYDVKM. The CDR3 runs 13 residues. V gave up 4 bases and J gave up 5 bases; unmatched junction bases: 3. The CDR3: CASSSGGEETQYF. The CDR3 DNA sequence: TGTGCCAGCAGTTCGGGGGGGGAGGAGACCCAGTACTTC. Full variable domain (rest looked up from reference TRBV28 and TRBJ2-5): DVKVTQSSRYLVKRTGEKVFLECVQDMDHENMFWYRQDPGLGLRLIYFSYDVKMKEKGDIPEGYSVSREKKERFSLILESASTNQTSMYLCASSSGGEETQYFGPGTRLLVL.

This clonotype was observed at least ten times. The chain combines TRBV7-2 with TRBJ1-1; no reliable D call. Looked up from germline, CDR1 is SGHTA and CDR2 is FQGNSA. The V and J ends lost 1 base and 4 bases respectively, with 13 bases between them. This CDR3 spans 15 amino acids. CDR3 amino acids: CASSLGSSALTEAFF. DNA of the CDR3: TGTGCCAGCAGCTTAGGTAGTAGCGCCCTCACTGAAGCTTTCTTT.

The V and J genes are TRBV7-8 and TRBJ2-3; D uncertain. Deletions cut 5 bases from V and 5 bases from J, with 11 bases between. The V gene's germline CDR1 is SGHVS and CDR2 FQNEAQ. The CDR3 sequence is 13 residues long. The CDR3 region has the DNA TGTGCCAGCAGCACCCGGACCGTAGATACGCAGTATTTT. Translation: CASSTRTVDTQYF. The full variable domain, rest sourced from reference TRBV7-8 and TRBJ2-3, is GAGVSQSPRYKVAKRGQDVALRCDPISGHVSLFWYQQALGQGPEFLTYFQNEAQLDKSGLPSDRFFAERPEGSVSTLKIQRTQQEDSAVYLCASSTRTVDTQYFGPGTRLTVL.

This clonotype appeared a few times. The V and J genes are TRBV19 and TRBJ2-1, with no clear D. Germline-derived CDR1 and CDR2 are LNHDA and SQIVND (reference sequence). Trimming removed 4 bases at V and 7 bases at J, with 20 bases between. CDR3 length: 16 amino acids. CDR3: CASSTLGLVLVNEQFF. The CDR3 nucleotides read TGTGCCAGTAGTACTCTCGGCCTAGTGTTAGTGAATGAGCAGTTCTTC.